Sequencing of this TCR beta chain was carried out in a study of early T cells in non-severe SARS-CoV-2 infection. Study at large: Chains from this unsorted whole-blood bulk RNA could not be paired.

Germline V gene data show CDR1 as SNHLY and CDR2 as FYNNEI. This CDR3 is built from 14 residues. The V gene lost 2 bases and the J gene lost 4 bases, with 9 bases spanning the gap. This clonotype has a count of ten or more. Antigen: not known. Tagging with unique molecular identifiers was applied to individual cDNA molecules. MiXCR, run by TCRdb on the 5' RACE reads, gives a single entry per CDR3 protein. The table lists approximately 98,000 distinct CDR3 sequences, roughly an eighth of them singletons. Study findings and constraints: Comparison of clonotypes with VDJdb favored anti-spike CD8 responses while missing private and CD4 specificities.

Sequencing input: whole blood. This receptor was taken from an adult who was a healthcare worker with PCR-confirmed SARS-CoV-2 infection or an uninfected control (not recorded which). This chain connects TRBV2 to TRBJ1-5; perhaps TRBD1 as D (6 bases). As DNA, the CDR3 is TGTGCCAGCAGTGAAAACAGGGAAAATCAGCCCCAGCATTTT. It specifies CASSENRENQPQHF.